This is a list of T cell receptor beta chains from one sample in a study of T cells in Graves' hyperthyroidism and ophthalmopathy. From the multiplex PCR reads, TCRdb called clonotypes with MiXCR, one entry per CDR3 protein. The table lists a few hundred thousand distinct CDR3 sequences, roughly 16% of them singletons. The material sequenced was blood. These receptors all stem from a woman in her 40s with Graves' ophthalmopathy. The CDR3 runs from the conserved cysteine through the conserved F or W. The D gene is left open where the match is weak. Rows may omit the clone size; those that give it use once, few, many or a size class.

few	TRBV7-9	TRBJ1-6	NA	TGTGCCAGCAGCTTACAGGGGCTGTCACCCCTCCACTTT	CASSLQGLSPLHF
many	TRBV18	TRBJ1-1	NA	TGTGCCAGCTCATCAGAAGAGGGCACTGAAGCTTTCTTT	CASSSEEGTEAFF
many	TRBV5-1	TRBJ2-3	TRBD1	TGCGCCAGCAGCCCCGGGACAGGGACAGATACGCAGTATTTT	CASSPGTGTDTQYF
few	TRBV7-9	TRBJ1-6	TRBD1	TGTGCCAGCAGCTCGCGGGGACAGGGTAATTCACCCCTCCACTTT	CASSSRGQGNSPLHF
many	TRBV2	TRBJ1-1	NA	TGTGCCAGCAGTGAAGCTTATTTTGAAGCTTTCTTT	CASSEAYFEAFF
NA	TRBV5-1	TRBJ2-7	TRBD1	TGCGCCAGCAGCCCCTCCCGGACAGGGACGAACGAGCAGTACTTC	CASSPSRTGTNEQYF
NA	TRBV9	TRBJ2-2	TRBD2	TGTGCCAGCGATACGGGTTCGGGGGGGCTCCGCGGGGAGCTGTTTTTT	CASDTGSGGLRGELFF
many	TRBV20-1	TRBJ1-4	NA	TGCAGTGCTAAGAATCATGCAACTAATGAAAAACTGTTTTTT	CSAKNHATNEKLFF
many	TRBV28	TRBJ2-1	TRBD1	TGTGCCAGCAGCCCGGACAGGGTTCTCGTCGTAGGGAGTTCCTACAATGAGCAGTTCTTC	CASSPDRVLVVGSSYNEQFF
NA	TRBV19	TRBJ2-2	NA	TGTGCCAGTAGTATCCCCGGGACCCGCCGATATGGGACCGGGGAGCTGTTTTTT	CASSIPGTRRYGTGELFF
NA	TRBV5-1	TRBJ2-7	NA	TGCGCCAGCAGGTACGGGGACTTCTACGAGCAGTACTTC	CASRYGDFYEQYF
NA	TRBV6-1	TRBJ2-3	NA	TGTGCCAGCAGTTCTCCGGGACTCGCAGATACGCAGTATTTT	CASSSPGLADTQYF
NA	TRBV19	TRBJ1-1	TRBD1	TGTGCCAGTAGTATAGCACAGGGGATGAACACTGAAGCTTTCTTT	CASSIAQGMNTEAFF
NA	TRBV28	TRBJ1-4	TRBD1	TGTGCCAGCAGTTCTAGATTAGGGACAGGGGTTGAAAAACTGTTTTTT	CASSSRLGTGVEKLFF
many	TRBV20-1	TRBJ2-5	NA	TGCAGTGACTCCGACGTAACCCAAGAGACCCAGTACTTC	CSDSDVTQETQYF
few	TRBV25-1	TRBJ2-5	TRBD2	TGTGCCAGCAGTGACGCGTGGCGTCTAGCGGGATCGTACGGAGAGACCCAGTACTTC	CASSDAWRLAGSYGETQYF
few	TRBV15	TRBJ2-3	NA	TGTGCCACCAGCGGGCACACAGATACGCAGTATTTT	CATSGHTDTQYF
many	TRBV11-2	TRBJ1-5	NA	TGTGCCAGCAGCTCCTCGGGGACTCTTGACAATCAGCCCCAGCATTTT	CASSSSGTLDNQPQHF
many	TRBV5-1	TRBJ2-5	TRBD2	TGCGCCAGCAGCGGACTAGCGGGAGCCCCGGACCAAGAGACCCAGTACTTC	CASSGLAGAPDQETQYF
many	TRBV20-1	TRBJ2-7	TRBD2	TGCAGTGCTAGTCAAGGACTAGCGGCTAGCTCCTACGAGCAGTACTTC	CSASQGLAASSYEQYF
NA	TRBV7-2	TRBJ1-5	NA	TGTGCCAGCAGCAGCCGGGACCCCGCTCAGCCCCAGCATTTT	CASSSRDPAQPQHF
few	TRBV15	TRBJ1-1	NA	TGTGCCACCAGCAGGGAGCGAGGGATGGGTCCTGAAGCTTTCTTT	CATSRERGMGPEAFF
NA	TRBV19	TRBJ1-1	NA	TGTGCCAGTAAACGGACAGAACTGAACACTGAAGCTTTCTTT	CASKRTELNTEAFF
NA	TRBV20-1	TRBJ1-4	NA	TGTAGTGCGAGGGGATCAACTAATGAAAAACTGTTTTTT	CSARGSTNEKLFF
many	TRBV20-1	TRBJ2-3	NA	TGCAGTTCTCGCGGACCTAGCACAGATACGCAGTATTTT	CSSRGPSTDTQYF
many	TRBV3-1	TRBJ2-3	TRBD2	TGTGCCAGCAGCCAGCCAGGACTAGCGGGGCTCAGCACAGATACGCAGTATTTT	CASSQPGLAGLSTDTQYF
many	TRBV7-3	TRBJ2-1	NA	TGTGCCAGCAGCTTATCCAATAGTTACAATGAGCAGTTCTTC	CASSLSNSYNEQFF
many	TRBV6-5	TRBJ1-2	NA	TGTGCCAGCAGTTACTACCGTGGGGCGTCCTATGGCTACACCTTC	CASSYYRGASYGYTF
NA	TRBV7-6	TRBJ2-6	NA	TGTGCCAGCAGCTTAGCCGCAGCGAGGGTTACCCCCTCTGGGGCCAACGTCCTGACTTTC	CASSLAAARVTPSGANVLTF
many	TRBV3-1	TRBJ2-1	NA	TGTGCCAGCAGCCAAAAAGGACTGGCGCCGTCCTACAATGAGCAGTTCTTC	CASSQKGLAPSYNEQFF
few	TRBV20-1	TRBJ2-7	NA	TGCAGTGCTAGAGAAGGGCCCTACGAGCAGTACTTC	CSAREGPYEQYF
few	TRBV6-9	TRBJ2-5	TRBD1	TGTGCCAGCAGTTACCAGACAGGGCTAGAGACCCAGTACTTC	CASSYQTGLETQYF
NA	TRBV7-2	TRBJ2-7	NA	TGTGCCAGCAGCTTGACAGAATGGCGCGAGCAGTACTTC	CASSLTEWREQYF
many	TRBV7-9	TRBJ2-3	TRBD2	TGTGCCAGCAGCTTAGTGGGACTAGCCACAGATACGCAGTATTTT	CASSLVGLATDTQYF
NA	TRBV27	TRBJ1-6	TRBD1	TGTGCCAGCAGTCCCAACAGACAGGGTAATTCACCCCTCCACTTT	CASSPNRQGNSPLHF
few	TRBV6-1	TRBJ2-7	NA	TGTGCCAGCAGCCGGGCGGGGGCGAACTACGAGCAGTACTTC	CASSRAGANYEQYF
many	TRBV7-8	TRBJ2-1	NA	TGTGCCAGCAGCACGCAGGGGGCGGGGGGGATCTACAATGAGCAGTTCTTC	CASSTQGAGGIYNEQFF
many	TRBV2	TRBJ2-3	NA	TGTGCCAGCAGTGAGTCCAGGGCCAGGGGTACGCAGTATTTT	CASSESRARGTQYF